Below, 4 T cell receptor beta chains from the same sample are listed, as sequenced in a study of blood T cell repertoires in COVID-19. Assay used: immunoSEQ multiplex PCR; TCRdb lists only in-frame clones, some missing. The sample holds some 49,000 clones, roughly 82% seen once. The specimen sequenced was peripheral blood. The receptors originated from a woman aged 55-69 years with acute or convalescent COVID-19.

This clone occurred once. The CDR3 spells CASGDRVNEKLFF. CDR3 sequence (DNA): TGTGCCAGCGGGGACAGGGTTAATGAAAAACTGTTTTTT. This chain connects TRBV2 to TRBJ1-4; the match to TRBD1 covers 9 bases. Germline V gene lookup returns CDR1 SNHLY and CDR2 FYNNEI. V lost 8 bases to trimming and J lost 4 bases; unmatched junction nucleotides: 2. This CDR3 is built from 13 residues.

The J gene is TRBJ1-4, the V gene TRBV19; 8 bases line up with TRBD1. This CDR3 comprises 15 residues. The V gene's germline CDR1 is LNHDA and CDR2 SQIVND (reference sequence). Unmatched junction bases numbered 5, after V lost 8 bases and J lost 0 bases. The CDR3 coding sequence is TGTGCCAGTCGACAGGGGTCTGCAACTAATGAAAAACTGTTTTTT. It is translated as CASRQGSATNEKLFF.

This chain uses TRBV4-1 with TRBJ2-2, with 8 bases lining up with TRBD2. V shed 0 bases, J shed 5 bases, and the junction held 8 bases outside the gene matches. Germline CDR1 is MGHRA and CDR2 is YSYEKL. The CDR3 totals 17 residues. CDR3 nucleotide sequence: TGCGCCAGCAGCCAAGATCGGGAGGGGGGGCCGACCGGGGAGCTGTTTTTT. This codes for CASSQDREGGPTGELFF.

CDR3 region: CASSSRGLGVINQPQHF. CDR3 nucleotide sequence: TGTGCCAGTAGTTCCCGTGGTTTAGGGGTGATTAATCAGCCCCAGCATTTT. This sequence joins TRBV19 and TRBJ1-5; maybe TRBD1 (5 bases). Between the trimmed V and J ends, which lost 5 bases and 4 bases, there was a span of 21 bases. The CDR3 contains 17 residues. The germline V gene encodes CDR1 LNHDA and CDR2 SQIVND (reference sequence). Variable domain in full (rest from reference TRBV19 and TRBJ1-5): DGGITQSPKYLFRKEGQNVTLSCEQNLNHDAMYWYRQDPGQGLRLIYYSQIVNDFQKGDIAEGYSVSREKKESFPLTVTSAQKNPTAFYLCASSSRGLGVINQPQHFGDGTRLSIL.